Listed here are 21 T cell receptor beta chains from one sample, sequenced in a study of T cell responses to AZD1222 COVID-19 vaccine. The data were produced by immunoSEQ multiplex PCR, yet TCRdb's version contains in-frame clones alone and is incomplete. The table shows about 120,000 clones, with roughly 90% occurring only once. This specimen was peripheral blood, taken on day 0 of AZD1222 vaccination. These receptors all stem from an adult in good health.

V is TRBV2 and J is TRBJ1-6; D remains unclear. The CDR3 sequence is 14 residues long. The V end was cut by 8 bases, the J end by 7 bases, with 15 bases between. Per germline, CDR1 SNHLY and CDR2 FYNNEI. CDR3 protein: CASSYSGGNSPLHF. In DNA form, the CDR3 reads TGTGCCAGCTCATACTCCGGCGGAAATTCACCCCTCCACTTT. The full variable domain, completed using reference TRBV2 and TRBJ1-6, is EPEVTQTPSHQVTQMGQEVILRCVPISNHLYFYWYRQILGQKVEFLVSFYNNEISEKSEIFDDQFSVERPDGSNFTLKIRSTKLEDSAMYFCASSYSGGNSPLHFGNGTRLTVT.

The V gene is TRBV19, the J gene TRBJ1-1; 10 nucleotides match TRBD1. The V gene end was trimmed by 6 bases and the J gene end by 1 base; junction bases not matched to a gene: 14. The CDR3 has 18 amino acids. Germline-derived CDR1 and CDR2 are LNHDA and SQIVND (reference sequence). This CDR3 reads CASSLSRDRGLPNTEAFF. The CDR3 DNA follows: TGTGCCAGTAGCCTATCCCGGGACAGGGGTTTACCGAACACTGAAGCTTTCTTT.

V gene TRBV3-1 (or the pseudogene TRBV3-2) combines with J gene TRBJ1-3; no clear D gene. There are 13 residues in the CDR3. Germline V CDR1 and CDR2: LGHDT, YNNKEL (reference sequence). V gave up 1 base and J gave up 9 bases, with 10 bases separating them. CDR3 protein: CASSQGRRSTIYF. The CDR3 DNA sequence: TGTGCCAGCAGCCAAGGGAGACGGAGCACCATATATTTT.

This rearrangement joins TRBV5-1 to TRBJ2-2; D is perhaps TRBD2 (6 bases). This CDR3 has 14 residues. V was trimmed by 3 bases and J by 5 bases, leaving 11 bases between them. CDR1 and CDR2 (germline): SGHRS, YFSETQ. The CDR3 DNA follows: TGCGCCAGCAGCTCCCAAGGAGGGACCGGGGAGCTGTTTTTT. Protein sequence: CASSSQGGTGELFF. Looking up the rest from reference TRBV5-1 and TRBJ2-2 gives the full variable domain: KAGVTQTPRYLIKTRGQQVTLSCSPISGHRSVSWYQQTPGQGLQFLFEYFSETQRNKGNFPGRFSGRQFSNSRSEMNVSTLELGDSALYLCASSSQGGTGELFFGEGSRLTVL.

The chain recombines TRBV11-2 with TRBJ1-1, with D uncertain. The CDR3 spans 13 residues. With 5 bases removed from V and 8 bases from J, the gap between germline ends came to 15 bases. Germline V gene sequence: CDR1 SGHAT, CDR2 FQNNGV. The DNA for the CDR3 is TGTGCCAGCAGCCCGTCTGGGAGAGGAGAAGCTTTCTTT. Its protein is CASSPSGRGEAFF.

The rearrangement links TRBV13 to TRBJ2-7; 8 nucleotides align to TRBD1. The CDR3 consists of 14 residues. Looked up from germline, CDR1 is PRHDT and CDR2 is FYEKMQ (reference sequence). Trimming took 5 bases from V and 4 from J; bases not matched to a gene: 7. In nucleotides, the CDR3 is TGTGCCAGCAGCGGAAGCCAGGGGGCTTACGAGCAGTACTTC. Translating it yields CASSGSQGAYEQYF.

This chain links TRBV5-1 with TRBJ1-2; 9 nucleotides align to TRBD1. The germline CDR1 and CDR2 sequences are SGHRS and YFSETQ. V shed 0 bases, J shed 5 bases, and the junction held 5 bases outside the gene matches. The CDR3 length is 15 residues. The CDR3 nucleotides are TGCGCCAGCAGCTTGGCCGGGACAGGGCGGTATGGCTACACCTTC. Translation: CASSLAGTGRYGYTF.

The chain carries TRBV19 and TRBJ1-2, with D possibly matching TRBD1 (5 bases). This CDR3 has 15 amino acids. The germline V gene encodes CDR1 LNHDA and CDR2 SQIVND (reference sequence). The germline V and J ends were trimmed by 4 bases and 4 bases, with 16 bases remaining between them. The CDR3 DNA reads as TGTGCCAGTAGTAAACCCTCGACAGCTTCCTATGGCTACACCTTC. Translation: CASSKPSTASYGYTF.

The chain recombines TRBV29-1 with TRBJ1-1; D is uncertain. Germline V gives CDR1 SQVTM, CDR2 ANQGSEA. The ends were cut back, 7 bases at V and 3 bases at J, with 15 bases in the middle. The CDR3 length is 13 residues. In nucleotides, the CDR3 is TGCAGCGCCGACCTAGTCCGAGACACTGAAGCTTTCTTT. This translates into CSADLVRDTEAFF. Combining the CDR3 with reference TRBV29-1 and TRBJ1-1 gives the whole variable domain SAVISQKPSRDICQRGTSLTIQCQVDSQVTMMFWYRQQPGQSLTLIATANQGSEATYESGFVIDKFPISRPNLTFSTLTVSNMSPEDSSIYLCSADLVRDTEAFFGQGTRLTVV.

The V gene is TRBV14, the J gene TRBJ1-2; D might be TRBD1 (5 bases). The CDR3 has 13 residues. From germline, CDR1 is SGHDN and CDR2 FVKESK. V lost 1 base, J lost 7 bases, and 10 bases lay in between. CDR3 loop: CASSQGRQGGYTF. The CDR3 region has the DNA TGTGCCAGCAGCCAAGGTCGGCAGGGTGGCTACACCTTC.

CDR3 DNA: TGTGCCAGCGTCGGAACAGGGGACTATGGCTACACCTTC. This gives the protein CASVGTGDYGYTF. The chain employs TRBV2 and TRBJ1-2; TRBD1 agrees at 7 bases. This CDR3 comprises 13 residues. The junction had 6 bases not matched to a gene; V was cut back by 8 bases and J by 3 bases. Germline CDR1 SNHLY, CDR2 FYNNEI.

The chain links TRBV29-1 to TRBJ2-7, with D possibly being TRBD2 (5 bases). This CDR3 has 16 amino acids. Germline V gene lookup returns CDR1 SQVTM and CDR2 ANQGSEA. Trimming removed 6 bases at V and 5 bases at J, with 26 bases between. This chain's CDR3 is CSVRFSWVAGLDEQYF. The CDR3 bases are TGCAGCGTCCGCTTCTCATGGGTGGCGGGCCTCGACGAGCAGTACTTC.

The V gene is TRBV27, the J gene TRBJ2-7; a possible D gene is TRBD2 (5 bases). With 6 bases removed from V and 2 bases from J, the gap between germline ends came to 14 bases. Germline V CDR1 and CDR2: MNHEY, SMNVEV (reference sequence). This CDR3 has 14 amino acids. The CDR3 DNA reads TGTGCCAGCAGGGGAGCAGGAGCCACCTACGAGCAGTACTTC. Protein: CASRGAGATYEQYF.

The V call is TRBV3-1 (or the pseudogene TRBV3-2), the J call TRBJ1-5; weak D call: TRBD1 (5 bases). Trimming removed 0 bases at V and 7 bases at J, with 13 bases between. The CDR3 contains 15 residues. Germline values: CDR1 LGHDT, CDR2 YNNKEL (reference sequence). This CDR3 is CASSQDLKAGQPQHF. CDR3 nucleotides: TGTGCCAGCAGCCAAGATCTAAAGGCAGGGCAGCCCCAGCATTTT.

This chain connects TRBV7-2 to TRBJ2-1; D is undetermined. Trimming cost V 5 bases and J 10 bases, with 15 bases left between them. Germline CDR1 SGHTA, CDR2 FQGNSA. The CDR3 loop spans 13 amino acids. The CDR3 loop is CASSPRGDVEQFF. The CDR3 coding sequence is TGTGCCAGCAGCCCGAGAGGAGATGTCGAGCAGTTCTTC. Complete variable domain (other parts from reference TRBV7-2 and TRBJ2-1): GAGVSQSPSNKVTEKGKDVELRCDPISGHTALYWYRQSLGQGLEFLIYFQGNSAPDKSGLPSDRFSAERTGGSVSTLTIQRTQQEDSAVYLCASSPRGDVEQFFGPGTRLTVL.

In its sample, this clone was seen a few times. The rearrangement links TRBV6-5 to TRBJ1-5; D uncertain. V was trimmed by 4 bases and J by 5 bases, leaving 9 bases between them. The germline V gene encodes CDR1 MNHEY and CDR2 SVGAGI. This CDR3 is built from 13 residues. The CDR3 loop reads CASSSTNHQPQHF. In DNA form, the CDR3 reads TGTGCCAGCAGTTCCACGAACCATCAGCCCCAGCATTTT.

The rearrangement links TRBV19 to TRBJ2-3; unclear D gene. The length of the CDR3 is 11 residues. CDR1 is LNHDA, CDR2 SQIVND, per germline (reference sequence). Trimming took 6 bases from V and 6 from J, leaving 7 bases between them. In nucleotides, the CDR3 is TGTGCCAGTAGGGTGGGGGATACGCAGTATTTT. Its translation: CASRVGDTQYF.

The V gene is TRBV18, the J gene TRBJ1-5; no reliable D call. CDR3 size: 13 residues. Germline V lookup: CDR1 KGHSH, CDR2 LQKENI. Deletions cut 3 bases from V and 1 base from J, with 4 bases between. DNA of the CDR3: TGTGCCAGCTCACCGTCAAGCAATCAGCCCCAGCATTTT. This sequence encodes CASSPSSNQPQHF.

J is TRBJ1-5 and V is TRBV13, with D perhaps matching TRBD1 (6 bases). This CDR3 comprises 14 residues. Trimming shortened V by 5 bases and J by 2 bases, and 10 bases separated the two germline ends. Germline V gene lookup returns CDR1 PRHDT and CDR2 FYEKMQ (reference sequence). CDR3 protein: CASSVHRGNQPQHF. The CDR3 region has the DNA TGTGCCAGCAGCGTTCACAGGGGCAATCAGCCCCAGCATTTT. The variable domain in full, with the rest retrieved from reference TRBV13 and TRBJ1-5, is AAGVIQSPRHLIKEKRETATLKCYPIPRHDTVYWYQQGPGQDPQFLISFYEKMQSDKGSIPDRFSAQQFSDYHSELNMSSLELGDSALYFCASSVHRGNQPQHFGDGTRLSIL.

The chain is built from TRBV5-1 and TRBJ2-5; D is ambiguous. Trimming shortened V by 3 bases and J by 5 bases, and 17 bases separated the two germline ends. The CDR3 spans 15 residues. Germline values: CDR1 SGHRS, CDR2 YFSETQ. For the CDR3, the DNA is TGCGCCAGCAGCTACTCTACGGCCCGCTCTGAGACCCAGTACTTC. Protein product: CASSYSTARSETQYF.

This chain joins TRBV4-1 and TRBJ1-5; D remains unclear. Trimming took off 1 base at V and 3 bases at J, with 4 bases between the two ends. The CDR3 totals 13 residues. Germline V gives CDR1 MGHRA, CDR2 YSYEKL. CDR3 loop: CASSQVLNQPQHF. The CDR3 DNA sequence: TGCGCCAGCAGCCAAGTCCTCAATCAGCCCCAGCATTTT.